This T cell receptor beta chain was observed in a study of blood T cell repertoires in COVID-19. Study as a whole: The study drew acute and convalescent COVID-19 samples from the United States, Italy and Spain.

This clone was picked up one time. The CDR3 loop spans 15 amino acids. Germline V CDR1 and CDR2: SGHTA, FQGTGA. The V end lost 1 base, the J end lost 1 base, and 10 bases lay between the germline ends. TCRdb's copy holds only in-frame clones and misses some; the assay was immunoSEQ multiplex PCR. The sample holds more than 45,000 clones, roughly nine tenths seen once. The clonotype comes from a human donor in a cohort sampled during active COVID-19. The chain combines TRBV7-3 with TRBJ2-5; a possible D gene is TRBD1 (6 bases). The sequenced sample was peripheral blood. The CDR3 region has the DNA TGTGCCAGCAGCTTAAATCAGGGGCCCCAAGAGACCCAGTACTTC. It encodes CASSLNQGPQETQYF.